Sequencing of this TCR beta chain was carried out in a study of blood T cell repertoires in COVID-19. This clone was seen only once. The repertoire was sequenced with immunoSEQ multiplex PCR; TCRdb's copy has only in-frame clones and lacks some. The sample consists of roughly 200,000 clones, roughly 85% of them appearing once. The CDR3 runs to 16 residues. The germline V gene encodes CDR1 MDHEN and CDR2 SYDVKM. Trimming removed 1 base at V and 11 bases at J, with 21 bases between. The specimen was peripheral blood. This sequence joins TRBV28 and TRBJ1-5; perhaps TRBD1 as D (6 bases). The receptor's source is an elderly woman with acute or convalescent COVID-19. CDR3 coding DNA: TGTGCCAGCAGTTTATACCCCCATACAGGGAAAGGAGCCCAGCATTTT. Its translation is CASSLYPHTGKGAQHF.